This T cell receptor (beta chain) appears in the sequencing data of a study of cytomegalovirus exposure and HLA in healthy donors. The PCR made use of 60 Vbeta and 13 Jbeta primers. The method was immunoSEQ multiplex PCR; TCRdb's version includes in-frame clones alone and lacks a portion of them. The sample shows roughly 100,000 clones, 78% of them seen only once. Study-level findings and limits: There were several of the most significant clusters that appeared linked to common viral pathogens in a later analysis.

Every donor was a healthy person donating bone marrow. Turning to this clone: Antigen: not known.

Germline CDR1 and CDR2: SGDLS and YYNGEE. Deletions cut 4 bases from V and 5 bases from J, with 12 bases between. The CDR3 contains 14 residues. The receptor comes from a woman in her thirties or forties in good health and CMV-seronegative. The sequencing sample was made of PBMCs. The V and J genes are TRBV9 and TRBJ2-2, with D unresolved. The CDR3 DNA reads TGTGCCAGCAGCCCCCAAAGACTGACCGGGGAGCTGTTTTTT. Protein product: CASSPQRLTGELFF.